These 27 T cell receptor beta chains share one sample of origin, sequenced in a study of blood T cell repertoires in COVID-19. Profiled with immunoSEQ multiplex PCR; TCRdb holds only in-frame clones, not every one. This sample has over 70,000 clones, with approximately 88% found just once. Sequencing was performed on peripheral blood. The receptors originated from a man older than 75 with acute or convalescent COVID-19.

This clone was observed a single time. The rearrangement joins TRBV28 to TRBJ2-5; TRBD1 aligns across 12 bases. The CDR3 runs to 15 residues. Per germline, CDR1 MDHEN and CDR2 SYDVKM. The trim removed 5 bases at V and 5 bases at J, leaving 6 bases unmatched. CDR3 nucleotides: TGTGCCAGCAGTACCCCGGGACAGGGGGCCGAGACCCAGTACTTC. Encoded protein: CASSTPGQGAETQYF.

The V and J genes are TRBV5-1 and TRBJ2-7; TRBD2 might be the D (5 bases). Per germline, CDR1 SGHRS and CDR2 YFSETQ. With 0 bases removed from V and 0 bases from J, the gap between germline ends came to 10 bases. The CDR3 is 15 residues long. CDR3 coding DNA: TGCGCCAGCAGCTTGGTGGCTAGCCACTCCTACGAGCAGTACTTC. As protein: CASSLVASHSYEQYF.

This chain links TRBV27 with TRBJ1-1; 8 bases agree with TRBD1. The CDR3 runs 12 residues. The germline V gene has CDR1 MNHEY and CDR2 SMNVEV (reference sequence). After removal of 3 bases from V and 11 bases from J, the junction contained 5 bases not matched to a gene. The CDR3 DNA sequence: TGTGCCAGCAGTTTCCTTGGACAGGGCGCTTTCTTT. Protein product: CASSFLGQGAFF.

The rearrangement uses TRBV27 and TRBJ1-2, with 11 bases fitting TRBD1. This CDR3 region has 15 residues. V was pared by 2 bases and J by 4 bases, with 3 bases of the junction left unmatched. CDR1 is MNHEY, CDR2 SMNVEV, per germline (reference sequence). For the CDR3, the DNA is TGTGCCAGCAGTTTAACCGGGACAGGGGGCTATGGCTACACCTTC. Its protein is CASSLTGTGGYGYTF.

The chain recombines TRBV9 with TRBJ1-3; D gene uncertain. Germline V gives CDR1 SGDLS, CDR2 YYNGEE. V was shortened by 0 bases and J by 0 bases, with 10 bases between the two germline ends. This CDR3 contains 16 residues. This CDR3 reads CASSVAGTNSGNTIYF. CDR3 bases: TGTGCCAGCAGCGTAGCTGGCACAAACTCTGGAAACACCATATATTTT.

This rearrangement joins TRBV6-6 to TRBJ2-1, with 9 bases identical to TRBD1. Germline trimming cut 6 bases from V and 6 bases from J; bases unmatched to any gene: 6. Germline CDR1 reads MNHNY; CDR2 reads SVGAGI (reference sequence). This CDR3 spans 14 amino acids. In nucleotides, the CDR3 is TGTGCCAGCAGGCCGGGACAGGGTCTCAATGAGCAGTTCTTC. It specifies CASRPGQGLNEQFF.

CDR3 loop: CASSFGGSSTEAFF. In DNA, the CDR3 is TGTGCCAGCAGCTTTGGGGGGAGCAGCACTGAAGCTTTCTTT. The rearrangement uses TRBV7-3 and TRBJ1-1; D is possibly TRBD1 (5 bases). This CDR3 is built from 14 residues. The germline V gene encodes CDR1 SGHTA and CDR2 FQGTGA. V dropped 3 bases and J dropped 4 bases, with 12 bases sitting between them.

The CDR3 nucleotides read TGTGCCTGGGACAGTAGCTCCTACAATGAGCAGTTCTTC. This translates into CAWDSSSYNEQFF. The rearrangement links TRBV30 to TRBJ2-1; tentatively, D is TRBD1 (5 bases). In germline, CDR1 is GTSNPN, CDR2 SVGIG (reference sequence). This CDR3 spans 13 amino acids. V lost 5 bases and J 0 bases, leaving 8 bases between the germline ends.

The chain recombines TRBV10-3 with TRBJ2-7, with D possibly TRBD2 on 6 matching bases. CDR3 length: 14 residues. Germline CDR1 reads ENHRY; CDR2 reads SYGVKD. The germline V and J ends were trimmed by 1 base and 6 bases, with 13 bases remaining between them. The CDR3 coding sequence is TGTGCCATCAGTGAGTTTATGGGAGGCGCCGAGCAGTACTTC. Its protein is CAISEFMGGAEQYF.

The V call is TRBV4-3, the J call TRBJ1-2, with 9 nucleotides matching TRBD1. This CDR3 is 14 amino acids long. CDR1 and CDR2 from the germline V gene are LGHNA and YSLEER. Germline trimming cut 3 bases from V and 13 bases from J; bases unmatched to any gene: 12. The CDR3: CASSHLGGTGLFTF. The CDR3, as DNA: TGCGCCAGCAGCCACTTAGGCGGGACAGGGCTTTTCACCTTC.

The gene calls are TRBV29-1 and TRBJ1-5; TRBD1 matches at 8 bases. After removal of 4 bases from V and 0 bases from J, the junction contained 2 bases not matched to a gene. CDR1 is SQVTM, CDR2 ANQGSEA, per germline. The CDR3 consists of 14 residues. The CDR3 spells CSVGQGTSNQPQHF. The CDR3 DNA follows: TGCAGCGTTGGACAGGGGACTAGCAATCAGCCCCAGCATTTT.

The rearrangement links TRBV9 to TRBJ2-1, with D perhaps TRBD1 (6 bases). With 3 bases removed from V and 5 bases from J, the gap between germline ends came to 15 bases. Germline V gene sequence: CDR1 SGDLS, CDR2 YYNGEE. The CDR3 is 15 amino acids. CDR3: CASSAFMGADNEQFF. The CDR3 nucleotides read TGTGCCAGCAGCGCATTCATGGGGGCCGACAATGAGCAGTTCTTC.

The gene calls are TRBV19 and TRBJ2-2; tentatively, D is TRBD1 (5 bases). Trimming took off 4 bases at V and 2 bases at J, with 8 bases between the two ends. Germline V gene lookup returns CDR1 LNHDA and CDR2 SQIVND (reference sequence). The CDR3 spans 14 residues. CDR3 DNA sequence: TGTGCCAGTAGTAGTGACAGAAACACCGGGGAGCTGTTTTTT. Its protein is CASSSDRNTGELFF. Supplemented by reference TRBV19 and TRBJ2-2, the full variable domain reads DGGITQSPKYLFRKEGQNVTLSCEQNLNHDAMYWYRQDPGQGLRLIYYSQIVNDFQKGDIAEGYSVSREKKESFPLTVTSAQKNPTAFYLCASSSDRNTGELFFGEGSRLTVL.

V gene TRBV19 combines with J gene TRBJ1-2; D gene unclear. CDR1 is LNHDA, CDR2 SQIVND, per germline (reference sequence). The ends were cut back, 1 base at V and 0 bases at J, with 9 bases in the middle. CDR3 length: 15 amino acids. CDR3 in DNA: TGTGCCAGTAGTATAGGGGCGAAAGCTAACTATGGCTACACCTTC. Amino acid sequence: CASSIGAKANYGYTF. Drawing the rest from reference TRBV19 and TRBJ1-2, the complete variable domain is DGGITQSPKYLFRKEGQNVTLSCEQNLNHDAMYWYRQDPGQGLRLIYYSQIVNDFQKGDIAEGYSVSREKKESFPLTVTSAQKNPTAFYLCASSIGAKANYGYTFGSGTRLTVV.

This sequence joins TRBV5-1 and TRBJ1-1; 7 nucleotides agree with TRBD1. Germline assignment: CDR1 SGHRS and CDR2 YFSETQ. The CDR3 runs to 16 residues. Trimming took 4 bases from V and 7 from J; bases not matched to a gene: 16. CDR3 in DNA: TGCGCCAGCAGCACCGACAGGGTCTCAGCAGATATTGAAGCTTTCTTT. Its protein is CASSTDRVSADIEAFF. The variable domain in full, completed from reference TRBV5-1 and TRBJ1-1, reads KAGVTQTPRYLIKTRGQQVTLSCSPISGHRSVSWYQQTPGQGLQFLFEYFSETQRNKGNFPGRFSGRQFSNSRSEMNVSTLELGDSALYLCASSTDRVSADIEAFFGQGTRLTVV.

V gene TRBV25-1 combines with J gene TRBJ2-2; a weak D match, TRBD1 (5 bases). The CDR3 runs to 15 residues. Trimming removed 6 bases from V and 3 bases from J, with 14 bases in between. Per germline, CDR1 MGHDK and CDR2 SYGVNS. The CDR3 nucleotides read TGTGCCAGCAGACCAGACAGTGGCGACACCGGGGAGCTGTTTTTT. This gives the protein CASRPDSGDTGELFF.

The chain links TRBV28 to TRBJ1-3; D not certain. The CDR3 loop spans 12 amino acids. Germline loops: CDR1 MDHEN, CDR2 SYDVKM. V was shortened by 5 bases and J by 4 bases, with 6 bases between the two germline ends. The CDR3 loop is CASSGRGNTIYF. DNA of the CDR3: TGTGCCAGCAGTGGCAGGGGAAACACCATATATTTT. The full variable domain, rest sourced from reference TRBV28 and TRBJ1-3, is DVKVTQSSRYLVKRTGEKVFLECVQDMDHENMFWYRQDPGLGLRLIYFSYDVKMKEKGDIPEGYSVSREKKERFSLILESASTNQTSMYLCASSGRGNTIYFGEGSWLTVV.

The chain has TRBV3-1 (or the pseudogene TRBV3-2) and TRBJ2-1, with TRBD1 matching over 8 bases. The CDR3 totals 15 residues. The ends lost 4 bases at V and 0 bases at J; junction bases unmatched: 2. CDR1 is LGHDT, CDR2 YNNKEL, per germline (reference sequence). CDR3 sequence reads: CASSRDRSSYNEQFF. The CDR3 DNA is TGTGCCAGCAGCCGGGACAGGTCCTCCTACAATGAGCAGTTCTTC.

This clone was observed once. The chain employs TRBV7-2 and TRBJ1-6; TRBD1 aligns across 12 bases. Trimming cost V 5 bases and J 10 bases; bases outside gene matches: 6. This CDR3 is built from 15 residues. The germline CDR1 and CDR2 sequences are SGHTA and FQGNSA. CDR3 amino acids: CASSLMGTGGSPLHF. In DNA form, the CDR3 reads TGTGCCAGCAGCCTTATGGGGACAGGGGGCTCACCCCTCCACTTT.

The V and J genes are TRBV11-2 and TRBJ2-7; 7 bases map to TRBD2. Germline CDR1 is SGHAT and CDR2 is FQNNGV. This CDR3 has 15 residues. Trimming removed 2 bases from V and 0 bases from J; junction bases left unmatched: 4. The CDR3 here is CASSLKAGSSYEQYF. In DNA form, the CDR3 reads TGTGCCAGCAGCTTAAAAGCGGGGTCCTCCTACGAGCAGTACTTC.

The chain links TRBV6-5 to TRBJ1-2, with 7 positions matching TRBD1. Unmatched junction bases numbered 5, after V lost 0 bases and J lost 4 bases. Germline values: CDR1 MNHEY, CDR2 SVGAGI. There are 15 residues in the CDR3. CDR3 sequence: CASSYSQQGSYGYTF. Here the CDR3 DNA reads TGTGCCAGCAGTTACTCACAACAGGGGTCCTATGGCTACACCTTC.

In this sample, this clone turned up a few times. The chain combines TRBV9 with TRBJ1-2, with D unresolved. V lost 3 bases and J lost 3, with 12 bases in between. CDR1 and CDR2 from the germline V gene are SGDLS and YYNGEE. This CDR3 contains 14 residues. DNA for the CDR3: TGTGCCAGCAGCGACCGGCCCGGAGACTATGGCTACACCTTC. This gives the protein CASSDRPGDYGYTF.

The CDR3 is CASSPGRDQPQHF. The CDR3 DNA reads as TGTGCCAGCAGCCCGGGAAGGGATCAGCCCCAGCATTTT. This chain links TRBV7-6 with TRBJ1-5, with unresolved D. The CDR3 sequence is 13 residues long. The V gene's germline CDR1 is SGHVS and CDR2 FNYEAQ. Trimming took off 5 bases at V and 5 bases at J, with 10 bases between the two ends.

The chain employs TRBV3-1 (or the pseudogene TRBV3-2) and TRBJ2-5, with D tentatively TRBD1 (6 bases). Germline V lookup: CDR1 LGHDT, CDR2 YNNKEL (reference sequence). V shed 0 bases and J shed 4 bases, with 18 bases lying between them. The CDR3 length is 17 residues. The CDR3 protein is CASSQDITGQGIETQYF. The CDR3 nucleotides read TGTGCCAGCAGCCAAGATATAACAGGGCAGGGTATAGAGACCCAGTACTTC.

This clone showed up just once. The V and J genes are TRBV9 and TRBJ1-5, with D perhaps TRBD1 (5 bases). CDR3 length: 14 amino acids. V dropped 0 bases and J dropped 9 bases, with 13 bases sitting between them. Per the germline V gene, CDR1 is SGDLS and CDR2 is YYNGEE. As DNA, the CDR3 is TGTGCCAGCAGCGTAGACACAGTCCAGGGGCCCCAGCATTTT. This sequence encodes CASSVDTVQGPQHF.

The chain couples TRBV19 to TRBJ1-5, with 9 bases identical to TRBD1. J was trimmed by 6 bases and V by 5 bases; bases with no gene match: 5. CDR1 LNHDA and CDR2 SQIVND come from the germline V gene (reference sequence). This CDR3 region has 14 residues. CDR3 bases: TGTGCCAGTAGTGGCCGGGACAGGGCTCAGCCCCAGCATTTT. Protein product: CASSGRDRAQPQHF. Using reference TRBV19 and TRBJ1-5 for the parts outside the CDR3, the full variable domain is DGGITQSPKYLFRKEGQNVTLSCEQNLNHDAMYWYRQDPGQGLRLIYYSQIVNDFQKGDIAEGYSVSREKKESFPLTVTSAQKNPTAFYLCASSGRDRAQPQHFGDGTRLSIL.

The chain has TRBV6-5 and TRBJ2-7, with 7 bases that match TRBD1. After removal of 10 bases from V and 8 bases from J, the junction contained 14 bases not matched to a gene. The CDR3 sequence is 13 residues long. CDR1 MNHEY and CDR2 SVGAGI come from the germline V gene. Written as DNA, the CDR3 is TGTGCCAACTCACCCGAGACAGGGAATCAGCAGTACTTC. Translating it yields CANSPETGNQQYF.